Listed below are T cell receptor beta chains from one sample, sequenced in a study of T cells in Graves' hyperthyroidism and ophthalmopathy. In TCRdb, the multiplex PCR reads were re-called with MiXCR into one record per CDR3 protein. The profile shows about half a million distinct CDR3 sequences, roughly a sixth of them singletons. Source material: blood. The receptors derive from a woman aged 25 to 45 with Graves' ophthalmopathy. Both conserved end residues are part of each CDR3. D genes are given only for firm matches. Clone size is stated in some rows and not others, as once, few, many or a class when expanded.

CDR3aa: CATSRDGTSQTQYF; CDR3nt: TGTGCCACCAGCAGAGATGGGACCTCCCAGACGCAGTATTTT; j_gene: TRBJ2-3; v_gene: TRBV15; d_gene: .; abundance: few
CDR3aa: CASRPRGSGSSYEQYF; CDR3nt: TGTGCCAGCAGACCCCGGGGTAGCGGGAGCTCCTACGAGCAGTACTTC; j_gene: TRBJ2-7; v_gene: TRBV28; d_gene: TRBD2; abundance: .
CDR3aa: CASGPEVYEQYF; CDR3nt: TGTGCCAGCGGGCCAGAAGTCTACGAGCAGTACTTC; j_gene: TRBJ2-7; v_gene: TRBV2; d_gene: .; abundance: few
CDR3aa: CASSSGQLANTGELFF; CDR3nt: TGTGCCAGCAGCTCAGGACAGCTCGCGAACACCGGGGAGCTGTTTTTT; j_gene: TRBJ2-2; v_gene: TRBV11-1; d_gene: .; abundance: many
CDR3aa: CASSPTLSRGAQETQYF; CDR3nt: TGTGCCAGCAGTCCTACTCTTTCGCGGGGGGCCCAAGAGACCCAGTACTTC; j_gene: TRBJ2-5; v_gene: TRBV6-1; d_gene: TRBD2; abundance: .
CDR3aa: CASSYSAGTNTEAFF; CDR3nt: TGTGCCAGCAGTTACTCGGCAGGAACGAACACTGAAGCTTTCTTT; j_gene: TRBJ1-1; v_gene: TRBV6-5; d_gene: .; abundance: many
CDR3aa: CASNRGLAGGNEQFF; CDR3nt: TGTGCCAGTAATAGAGGGCTAGCGGGAGGAAATGAGCAGTTCTTC; j_gene: TRBJ2-1; v_gene: TRBV19; d_gene: TRBD2; abundance: .
CDR3aa: CASSSTRGKTEAFF; CDR3nt: TGTGCCAGCAGTTCGACCCGGGGCAAGACTGAAGCTTTCTTT; j_gene: TRBJ1-1; v_gene: TRBV28; d_gene: .; abundance: .
CDR3aa: CASSYSGQVGGYTF; CDR3nt: TGTGCCAGCAGTTACTCGGGACAGGTCGGAGGCTACACCTTC; j_gene: TRBJ1-2; v_gene: TRBV6-5; d_gene: TRBD1; abundance: many
CDR3aa: CASSFPGGPGNEQFF; CDR3nt: TGTGCCAGCAGCTTCCCGGGAGGGCCGGGGAATGAGCAGTTCTTC; j_gene: TRBJ2-1; v_gene: TRBV7-9; d_gene: TRBD2; abundance: many
CDR3aa: CASSATSGTGNEKLFF; CDR3nt: TGTGCCAGCAGCGCGACGTCCGGGACAGGAAATGAAAAACTGTTTTTT; j_gene: TRBJ1-4; v_gene: TRBV13; d_gene: TRBD1; abundance: few
CDR3aa: CASSYTAGHYNEQFF; CDR3nt: TGTGCCAGCAGTTATACTGCGGGGCACTACAATGAGCAGTTCTTC; j_gene: TRBJ2-1; v_gene: TRBV6-5; d_gene: .; abundance: .